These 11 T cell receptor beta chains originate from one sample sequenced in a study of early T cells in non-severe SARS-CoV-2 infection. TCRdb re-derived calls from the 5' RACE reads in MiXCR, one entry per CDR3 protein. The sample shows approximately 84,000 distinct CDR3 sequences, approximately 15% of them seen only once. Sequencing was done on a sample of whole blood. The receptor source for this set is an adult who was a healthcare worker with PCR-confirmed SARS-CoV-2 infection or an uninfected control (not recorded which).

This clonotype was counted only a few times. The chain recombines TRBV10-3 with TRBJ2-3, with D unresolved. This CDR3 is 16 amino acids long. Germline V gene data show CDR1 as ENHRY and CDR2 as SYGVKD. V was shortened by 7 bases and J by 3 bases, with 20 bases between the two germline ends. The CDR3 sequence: CAIKSSRSDGTDTQYF. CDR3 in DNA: TGTGCCATCAAGTCTTCGCGGAGCGATGGGACAGATACGCAGTATTTT.

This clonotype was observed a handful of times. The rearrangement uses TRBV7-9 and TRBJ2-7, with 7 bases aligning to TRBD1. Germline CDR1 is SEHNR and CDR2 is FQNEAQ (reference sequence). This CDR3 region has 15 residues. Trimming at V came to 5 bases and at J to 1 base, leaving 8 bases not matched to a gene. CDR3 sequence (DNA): TGTGCCAGCAGCCGTGACAGGGTGTTTTCCTACGAGCAGTACTTC. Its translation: CASSRDRVFSYEQYF.

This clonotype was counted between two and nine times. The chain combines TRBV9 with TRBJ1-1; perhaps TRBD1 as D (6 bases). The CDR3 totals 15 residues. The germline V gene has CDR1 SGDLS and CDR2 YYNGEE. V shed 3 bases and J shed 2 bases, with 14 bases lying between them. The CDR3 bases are TGTGCCAGCAGCGGCGGAGGGGGAGGAAACACTGAAGCTTTCTTT. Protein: CASSGGGGGNTEAFF. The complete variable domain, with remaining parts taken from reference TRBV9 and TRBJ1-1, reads DSGVTQTPKHLITATGQRVTLRCSPRSGDLSVYWYQQSLDQGLQFLIQYYNGEERAKGNILERFSAQQFPDLHSELNLSSLELGDSALYFCASSGGGGGNTEAFFGQGTRLTVV.

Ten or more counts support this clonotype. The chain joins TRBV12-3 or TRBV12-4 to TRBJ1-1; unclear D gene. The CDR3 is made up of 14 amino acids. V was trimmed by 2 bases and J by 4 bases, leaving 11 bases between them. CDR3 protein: CASSLIGPGTEAFF. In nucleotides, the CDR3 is TGTGCCAGCAGTTTAATAGGACCGGGCACTGAAGCTTTCTTT.

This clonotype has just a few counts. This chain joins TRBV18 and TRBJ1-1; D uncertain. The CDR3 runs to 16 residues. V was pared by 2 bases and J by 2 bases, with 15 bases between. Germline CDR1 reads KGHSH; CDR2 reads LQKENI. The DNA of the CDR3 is TGTGCCAGCTCACCATTGGACGTCGGACCTAACACTGAAGCTTTCTTT. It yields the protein CASSPLDVGPNTEAFF.

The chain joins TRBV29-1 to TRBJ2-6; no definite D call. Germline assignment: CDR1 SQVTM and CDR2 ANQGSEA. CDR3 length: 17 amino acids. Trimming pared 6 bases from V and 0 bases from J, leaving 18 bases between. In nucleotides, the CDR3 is TGCAGCGTCCAGAACCCGATTTTACACTCTGGGGCCAACGTCCTGACTTTC. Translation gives CSVQNPILHSGANVLTF.

In nucleotides, the CDR3 is TGCAGTGCGCATCCCACTAGCGGGAGCTCCTACGAGCAGTACTTC. It yields the protein CSAHPTSGSSYEQYF. The chain has TRBV20-1 and TRBJ2-7, with 11 bases that match TRBD2. CDR1 DFQATT and CDR2 SNEGSKA come from the germline V gene (reference sequence). The V segment lost 6 bases and the J segment 0 bases; nucleotides outside the gene matches: 7. This CDR3 comprises 15 residues.

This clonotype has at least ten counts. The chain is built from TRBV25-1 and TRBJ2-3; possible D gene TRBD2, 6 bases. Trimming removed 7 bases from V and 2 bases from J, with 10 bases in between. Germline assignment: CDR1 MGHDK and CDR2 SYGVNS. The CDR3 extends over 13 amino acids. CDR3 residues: CASTQRATDTQYF. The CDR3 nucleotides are TGTGCCAGCACCCAGCGGGCCACAGATACGCAGTATTTT.

Here the CDR3 DNA reads TGTGCCAGCAGCAGGATGGGGACTAGGACCTACGAGCAGTACTTC. Translation: CASSRMGTRTYEQYF. V is TRBV7-6 and J is TRBJ2-7, with TRBD2 identical over 8 bases. J gave up 2 bases and V 5 bases, and 8 bases lay outside the gene matches. Per the germline V gene, CDR1 is SGHVS and CDR2 is FNYEAQ. The CDR3 is made up of 15 amino acids.

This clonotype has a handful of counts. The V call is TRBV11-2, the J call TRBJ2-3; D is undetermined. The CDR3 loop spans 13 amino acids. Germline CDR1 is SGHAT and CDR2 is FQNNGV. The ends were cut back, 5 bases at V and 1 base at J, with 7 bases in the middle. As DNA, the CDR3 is TGTGCCAGCAGCATATCGCGCACAGATACGCAGTATTTT. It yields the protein CASSISRTDTQYF.

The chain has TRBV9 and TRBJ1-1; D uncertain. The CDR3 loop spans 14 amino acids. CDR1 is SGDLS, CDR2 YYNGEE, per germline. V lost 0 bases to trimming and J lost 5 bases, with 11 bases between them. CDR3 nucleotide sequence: TGTGCCAGCAGCGTAGGCCCCGGACTTACTGAAGCTTTCTTT. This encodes CASSVGPGLTEAFF.